This TCR beta chain was found in a study of T cell responses to AZD1222 COVID-19 vaccine. General study results and limits: Just six AZD1222 recipients were seropositive at baseline. Elevations in Spike-specific TCR breadth and depth followed administration of two AZD1222 doses. Females made up more of the donors, who were largely white British, and clonal diversity may have come out too low.

Germline V gene sequence: CDR1 SGHAT, CDR2 FQDESV (reference sequence). The CDR3 is 16 residues long. V shed 4 bases and J 3 bases; nucleotides not matched to a gene: 8. Only in-frame clones appear in the TCRdb table, and some are missing; sequencing was by immunoSEQ multiplex PCR. This table has approximately 170,000 clones, approximately 94% appearing once. About this clone: Antigen specificity is unknown.

Sequenced material: peripheral blood, taken 28 days after the second AZD1222 dose. V and J are TRBV11-1 and TRBJ1-1, with 10 bases lining up with TRBD1. This clonotype originated in an adult who received the AZD1222 COVID-19 vaccine. CDR3 in amino acids: CASSSRDRGYDTEAFF. CDR3 in DNA: TGTGCCAGCAGCTCCCGGGACAGGGGCTACGACACTGAAGCTTTCTTT. Combining the CDR3 with reference TRBV11-1 and TRBJ1-1 gives the whole variable domain EAEVAQSPRYKITEKSQAVAFWCDPISGHATLYWYRQILGQGPELLVQFQDESVVDDSQLPKDRFSAERLKGVDSTLKIQPAELGDSAMYLCASSSRDRGYDTEAFFGQGTRLTVV.